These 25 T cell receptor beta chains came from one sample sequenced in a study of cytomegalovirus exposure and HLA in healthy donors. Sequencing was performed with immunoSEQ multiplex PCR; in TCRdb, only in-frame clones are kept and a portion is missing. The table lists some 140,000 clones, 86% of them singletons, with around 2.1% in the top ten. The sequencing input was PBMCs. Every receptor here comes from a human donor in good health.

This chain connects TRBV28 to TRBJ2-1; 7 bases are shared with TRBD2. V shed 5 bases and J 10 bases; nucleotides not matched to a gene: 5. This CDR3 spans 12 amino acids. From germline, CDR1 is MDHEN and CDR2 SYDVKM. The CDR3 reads CASSAGLPEQFF. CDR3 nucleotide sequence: TGTGCCAGCAGTGCGGGACTACCCGAGCAGTTCTTC.

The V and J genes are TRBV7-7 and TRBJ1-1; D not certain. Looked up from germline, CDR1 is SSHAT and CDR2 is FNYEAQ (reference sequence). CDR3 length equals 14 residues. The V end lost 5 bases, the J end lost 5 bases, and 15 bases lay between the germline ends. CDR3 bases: TGTGCCAGCAGCCCTTTAGAGGCCGGTACTGAAGCTTTCTTT. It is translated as CASSPLEAGTEAFF.

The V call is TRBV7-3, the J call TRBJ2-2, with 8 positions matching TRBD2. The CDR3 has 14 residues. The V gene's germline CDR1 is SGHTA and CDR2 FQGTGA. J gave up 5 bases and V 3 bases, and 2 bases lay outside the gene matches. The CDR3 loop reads CASSLSGGTGELFF. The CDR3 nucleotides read TGTGCCAGCAGCTTGAGCGGGGGTACCGGGGAGCTGTTTTTT. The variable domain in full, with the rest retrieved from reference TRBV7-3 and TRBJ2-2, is GAGVSQTPSNKVTEKGKYVELRCDPISGHTALYWYRQSLGQGPEFLIYFQGTGAADDSGLPNDRFFAVRPEGSVSTLKIQRTERGDSAVYLCASSLSGGTGELFFGEGSRLTVL.

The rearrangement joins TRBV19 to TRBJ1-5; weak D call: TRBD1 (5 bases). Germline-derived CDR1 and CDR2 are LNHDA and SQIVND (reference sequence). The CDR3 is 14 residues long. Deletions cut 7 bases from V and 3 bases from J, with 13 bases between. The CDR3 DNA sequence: TGTGCCAGTAATCGACTGGGACTCAATCAGCCCCAGCATTTT. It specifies CASNRLGLNQPQHF.

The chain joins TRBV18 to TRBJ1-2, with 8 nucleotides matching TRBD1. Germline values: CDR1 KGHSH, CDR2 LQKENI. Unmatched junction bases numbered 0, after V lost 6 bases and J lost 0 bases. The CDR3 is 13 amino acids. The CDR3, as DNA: TGTGCCAGCTCGGGACAGGCTAACTATGGCTACACCTTC. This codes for CASSGQANYGYTF.

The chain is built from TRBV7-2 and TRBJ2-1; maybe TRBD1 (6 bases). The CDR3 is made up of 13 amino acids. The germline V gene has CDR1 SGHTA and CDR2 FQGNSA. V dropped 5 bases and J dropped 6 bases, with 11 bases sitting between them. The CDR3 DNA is TGTGCCAGCAGCGTACAGGGTGGCAATGAGCAGTTCTTC. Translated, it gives CASSVQGGNEQFF.

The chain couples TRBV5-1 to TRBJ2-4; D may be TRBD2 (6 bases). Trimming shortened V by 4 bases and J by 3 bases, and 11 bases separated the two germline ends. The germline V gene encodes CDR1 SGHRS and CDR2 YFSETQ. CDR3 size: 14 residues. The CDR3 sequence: CASSPGDGKNIQYF. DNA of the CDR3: TGCGCCAGCAGCCCGGGGGACGGCAAAAACATTCAGTACTTC.

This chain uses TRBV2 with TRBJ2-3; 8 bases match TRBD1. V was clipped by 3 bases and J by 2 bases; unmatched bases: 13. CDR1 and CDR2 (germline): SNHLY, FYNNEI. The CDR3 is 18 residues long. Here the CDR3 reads CASSDGTGALSATDTQYF. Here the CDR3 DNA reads TGTGCCAGCAGTGACGGGACAGGCGCCTTGTCGGCCACAGATACGCAGTATTTT.

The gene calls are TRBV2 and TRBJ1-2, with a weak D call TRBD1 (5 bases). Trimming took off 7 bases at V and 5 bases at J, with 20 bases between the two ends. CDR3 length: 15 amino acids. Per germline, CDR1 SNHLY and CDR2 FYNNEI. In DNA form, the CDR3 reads TGTGCCAGCACCCCTCGAGAACTGGGGGGTTATGGCTACACCTTC. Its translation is CASTPRELGGYGYTF.

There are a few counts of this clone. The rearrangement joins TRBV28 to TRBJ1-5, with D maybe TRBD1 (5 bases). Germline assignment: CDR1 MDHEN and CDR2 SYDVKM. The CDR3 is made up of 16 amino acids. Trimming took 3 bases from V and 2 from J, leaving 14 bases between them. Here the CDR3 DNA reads TGTGCCAGCAGTTTGCCAGGGTACAAAGGCAATCAGCCCCAGCATTTT. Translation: CASSLPGYKGNQPQHF.

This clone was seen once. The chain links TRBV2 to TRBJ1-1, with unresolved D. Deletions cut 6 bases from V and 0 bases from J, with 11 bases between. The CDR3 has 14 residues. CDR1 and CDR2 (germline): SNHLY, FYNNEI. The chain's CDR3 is CASSLVALNTEAFF. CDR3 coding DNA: TGTGCCAGCAGCTTAGTAGCTTTGAACACTGAAGCTTTCTTT.

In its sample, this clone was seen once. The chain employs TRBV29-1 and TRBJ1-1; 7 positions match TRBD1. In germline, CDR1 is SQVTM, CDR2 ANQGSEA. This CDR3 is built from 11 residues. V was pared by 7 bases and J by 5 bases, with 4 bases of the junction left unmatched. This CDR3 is CSAAGGTEAFF. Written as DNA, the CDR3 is TGCAGCGCCGCAGGGGGGACTGAAGCTTTCTTT.

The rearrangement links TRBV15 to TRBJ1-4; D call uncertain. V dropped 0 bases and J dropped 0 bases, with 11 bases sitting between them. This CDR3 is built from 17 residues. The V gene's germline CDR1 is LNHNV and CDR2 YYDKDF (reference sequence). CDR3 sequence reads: CATSREGLSATNEKLFF. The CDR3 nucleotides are TGTGCCACCAGCAGAGAAGGACTTTCCGCAACTAATGAAAAACTGTTTTTT.

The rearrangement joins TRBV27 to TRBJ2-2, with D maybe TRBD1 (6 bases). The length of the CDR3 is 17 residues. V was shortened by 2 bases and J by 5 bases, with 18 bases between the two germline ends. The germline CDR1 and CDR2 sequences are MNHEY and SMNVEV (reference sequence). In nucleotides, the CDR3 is TGTGCCAGCAGTTTACTTGTCATCGGACAGCTAACCGGGGAGCTGTTTTTT. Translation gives CASSLLVIGQLTGELFF.

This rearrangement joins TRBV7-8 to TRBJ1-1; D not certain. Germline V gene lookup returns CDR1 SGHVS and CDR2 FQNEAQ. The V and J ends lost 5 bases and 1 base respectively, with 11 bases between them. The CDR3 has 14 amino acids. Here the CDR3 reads CASSTARRNTEAFF. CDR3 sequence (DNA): TGTGCCAGCAGCACCGCGCGGAGGAACACTGAAGCTTTCTTT.

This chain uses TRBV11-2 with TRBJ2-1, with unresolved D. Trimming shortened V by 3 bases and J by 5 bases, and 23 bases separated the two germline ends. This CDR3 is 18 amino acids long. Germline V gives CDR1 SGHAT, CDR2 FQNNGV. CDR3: CASSLVLWAANTDNEQFF. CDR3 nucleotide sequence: TGTGCCAGCAGCTTGGTACTTTGGGCAGCTAATACCGACAATGAGCAGTTCTTC.

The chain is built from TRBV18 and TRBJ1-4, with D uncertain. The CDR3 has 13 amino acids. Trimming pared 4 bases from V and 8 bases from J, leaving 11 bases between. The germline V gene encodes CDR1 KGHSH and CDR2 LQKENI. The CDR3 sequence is CASSLGTEEKLFF. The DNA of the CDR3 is TGTGCCAGCTCACTTGGTACCGAGGAAAAACTGTTTTTT.

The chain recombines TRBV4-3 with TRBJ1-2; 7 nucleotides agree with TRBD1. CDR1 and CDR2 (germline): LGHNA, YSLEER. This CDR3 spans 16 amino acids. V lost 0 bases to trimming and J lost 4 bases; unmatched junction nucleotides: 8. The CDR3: CASSQEIGTEFYGYTF. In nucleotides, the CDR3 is TGCGCCAGCAGCCAAGAAATCGGGACAGAGTTCTATGGCTACACCTTC.

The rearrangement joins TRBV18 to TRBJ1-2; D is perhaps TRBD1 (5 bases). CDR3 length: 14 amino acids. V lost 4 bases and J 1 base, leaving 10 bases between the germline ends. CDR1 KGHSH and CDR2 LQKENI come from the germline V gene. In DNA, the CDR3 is TGTGCCAGCTCACTCGGCAGGGATAACTATGGCTACACCTTC. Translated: CASSLGRDNYGYTF.

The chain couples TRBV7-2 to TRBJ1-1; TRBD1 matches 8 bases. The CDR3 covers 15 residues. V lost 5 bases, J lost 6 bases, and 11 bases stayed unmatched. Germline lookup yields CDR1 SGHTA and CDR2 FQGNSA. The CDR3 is CASSTYQGAPAEAFF. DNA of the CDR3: TGTGCCAGCAGCACATACCAGGGGGCGCCGGCTGAAGCTTTCTTT.

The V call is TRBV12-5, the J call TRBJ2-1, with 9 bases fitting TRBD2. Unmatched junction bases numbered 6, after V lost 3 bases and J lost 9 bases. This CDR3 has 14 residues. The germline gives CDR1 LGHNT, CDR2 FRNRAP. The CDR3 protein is CASGFGGGAGEQFF. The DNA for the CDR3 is TGTGCTAGTGGTTTCGGCGGGGGGGCCGGTGAGCAGTTCTTC. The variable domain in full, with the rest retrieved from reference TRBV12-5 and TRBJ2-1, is DARVTQTPRHKVTEMGQEVTMRCQPILGHNTVFWYRQTMMQGLELLAYFRNRAPLDDSGMPKDRFSAEMPDATLATLKIQPSEPRDSAVYFCASGFGGGAGEQFFGPGTRLTVL.

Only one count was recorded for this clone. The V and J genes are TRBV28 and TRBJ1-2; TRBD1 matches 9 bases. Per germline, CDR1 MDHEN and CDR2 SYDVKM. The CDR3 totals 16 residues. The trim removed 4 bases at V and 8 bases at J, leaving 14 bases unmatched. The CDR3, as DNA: TGTGCCAGCAGTTCGCCGTTCCCGCGGGACAGGGACGGCTACACCTTC. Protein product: CASSSPFPRDRDGYTF.

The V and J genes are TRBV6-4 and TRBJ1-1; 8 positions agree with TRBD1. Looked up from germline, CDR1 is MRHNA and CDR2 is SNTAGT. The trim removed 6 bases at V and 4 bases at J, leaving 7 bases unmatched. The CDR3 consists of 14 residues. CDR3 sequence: CASSEQGVGTEAFF. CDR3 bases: TGTGCCAGCAGCGAACAGGGGGTGGGCACTGAAGCTTTCTTT.

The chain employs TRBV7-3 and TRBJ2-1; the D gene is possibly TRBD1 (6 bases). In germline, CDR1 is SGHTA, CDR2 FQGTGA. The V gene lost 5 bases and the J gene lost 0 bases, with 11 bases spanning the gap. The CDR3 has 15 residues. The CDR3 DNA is TGTGCCAGCAGCCCTGACAGGAGCTCCTACAATGAGCAGTTCTTC. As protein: CASSPDRSSYNEQFF.

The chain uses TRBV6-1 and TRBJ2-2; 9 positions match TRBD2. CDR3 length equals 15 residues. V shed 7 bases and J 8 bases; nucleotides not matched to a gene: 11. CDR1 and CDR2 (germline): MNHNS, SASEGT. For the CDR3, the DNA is TGTGCCAGCACCCTACCCTTAGCGGGAGCTGGGGAGCTGTTTTTT. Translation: CASTLPLAGAGELFF.